The 7 T cell receptor beta chains below all came from one sample that was sequenced in a study of blood T cell repertoires in COVID-19. The data were produced by immunoSEQ multiplex PCR, yet TCRdb's version contains in-frame clones alone and is incomplete. The sample lists roughly 320,000 clones; roughly 86% were seen once. The sequencing sample was made of peripheral blood. The origin of the receptors is a woman aged 25-40 years with COVID-19, enrolled during active disease.

This chain connects TRBV19 to TRBJ1-1, with a weak D call TRBD1 (5 bases). The CDR3 is 13 residues long. Germline CDR1 is LNHDA and CDR2 is SQIVND (reference sequence). The V end was cut by 4 bases, the J end by 0 bases, with 6 bases between. CDR3 sequence reads: CASSRQMNTEAFF. DNA for the CDR3: TGTGCCAGTAGTAGACAGATGAACACTGAAGCTTTCTTT.

This chain links TRBV15 with TRBJ1-2; D unresolved. Germline V gene data show CDR1 as LNHNV and CDR2 as YYDKDF (reference sequence). Trimming pared 3 bases from V and 5 bases from J, leaving 7 bases between. This CDR3 is 12 amino acids long. The chain's CDR3 is CATSRRGYGYTF. The CDR3 DNA sequence: TGTGCCACCAGCAGGCGAGGTTATGGCTACACCTTC.

CDR3: CASSRTGNNQPQHF. CDR3 sequence (DNA): TGTGCCAGCAGTCGGACAGGGAATAATCAGCCCCAGCATTTT. The chain joins TRBV6-5 to TRBJ1-5; 8 positions match TRBD1. This CDR3 comprises 14 residues. Trimming removed 5 bases from V and 4 bases from J; junction bases left unmatched: 4. Germline V gene lookup returns CDR1 MNHEY and CDR2 SVGAGI.

J is TRBJ2-5 and V is TRBV4-2; TRBD2 aligns across 7 bases. CDR3 length: 15 residues. V lost 4 bases, J lost 5 bases, and 10 bases stayed unmatched. Germline values: CDR1 LGHNA, CDR2 YNFKEQ. The CDR3 DNA is TGTGCCAGCAGCCTAGGAGCGGGGAGCTTCGAGACCCAGTACTTC. Translating gives CASSLGAGSFETQYF.

V usage is TRBV9 and J usage is TRBJ2-1, with D uncertain. This CDR3 has 13 amino acids. Trimming left V 3 bases short and J 5 bases short, with 9 bases between. The germline V gene encodes CDR1 SGDLS and CDR2 YYNGEE. CDR3 amino acids: CASSAAIHNEQFF. The CDR3, as DNA: TGTGCCAGCAGCGCTGCGATCCACAATGAGCAGTTCTTC.

V usage is TRBV9 and J usage is TRBJ2-5; 9 bases fit TRBD2. V shed 7 bases, J shed 5 bases, and the junction held 9 bases outside the gene matches. CDR1 is SGDLS, CDR2 YYNGEE, per germline. The CDR3 extends over 14 amino acids. DNA for the CDR3: TGTGCCAGCTCACCAGCGGGGGGAGGCGAGACCCAGTACTTC. Translated, it gives CASSPAGGGETQYF.

V gene TRBV6-5 combines with J gene TRBJ2-7; 9 bases match TRBD1. This CDR3 spans 15 amino acids. Germline CDR1 and CDR2: MNHEY and SVGAGI. After removal of 0 bases from V and 1 base from J, the junction contained 1 base not matched to a gene. Here the CDR3 DNA reads TGTGCCAGCAGTTACTCAGGGACAGGGTCCTACGAGCAGTACTTC. This codes for CASSYSGTGSYEQYF.